The rows below give T cell receptor beta chains drawn from one sample of a study of OX40 agonist ivuxolimab in advanced cancers. Profiled with immunoSEQ multiplex PCR; TCRdb holds only in-frame clones, not every one. The table includes over 50,000 clones, about 90% detected once. Sequenced material: CD4+ or CD8+ T cells sorted from blood, taken in a trial of the OX40 agonist ivuxolimab. These receptors all come from an adult with an advanced solid tumor such as melanoma, head and neck, liver or kidney cancer. Each CDR3 is given with its conserved first and last residue. A D gene is named only where the DNA matches it firmly. A row's size may be missing; if present it is once, few, many or a size class.

abundance	v_gene	j_gene	d_gene	CDR3aa	CDR3nt
-	TRBV11-2	TRBJ1-1	-	CASSLGWGTEAFF	TGTGCCAGCAGCTTAGGATGGGGCACTGAAGCTTTCTTT
-	TRBV4-1	TRBJ2-3	TRBD2	CASHQAGEDTQYF	TGCGCCAGCCATCAGGCGGGAGAAGATACGCAGTATTTT
-	TRBV28	TRBJ1-5	-	CASGLGSHSNQPQHF	TGTGCCAGCGGCCTTGGGAGTCATAGCAATCAGCCCCAGCATTTT
-	TRBV5-6	TRBJ2-3	-	CASSLTGYSTDTQYF	TGTGCCAGCAGCTTGACAGGCTATAGCACAGATACGCAGTATTTT
-	TRBV30	TRBJ2-1	-	CAWKEEFTYNEQFF	TGTGCCTGGAAGGAAGAGTTCACCTACAATGAGCAGTTCTTC
-	TRBV4-3	TRBJ2-6	-	CASSQAEGSGANVLTF	TGCGCCAGCAGCCAAGCGGAAGGCTCTGGGGCCAACGTCCTGACTTTC
medium-sized	TRBV19	TRBJ1-1	-	CASSGLRGAFF	TGTGCCAGTAGTGGGCTCCGGGGAGCTTTCTTT
-	TRBV15	TRBJ1-2	TRBD1	CATSSRTGNYGYTF	TGTGCCACCAGCTCCCGGACAGGGAACTATGGCTACACCTTC
-	TRBV7-2	TRBJ1-5	TRBD1	CASSQVGQGLSQPQHF	TGTGCCAGCAGCCAAGTGGGACAGGGCCTTTCTCAGCCCCAGCATTTT
-	TRBV6-1	TRBJ2-3	-	CASRDTGADTQYF	TGTGCCAGCAGGGACACGGGTGCAGATACGCAGTATTTT
-	TRBV7-3	TRBJ2-3	TRBD2	CASSLAGVGDTQYF	TGTGCCAGCAGCTTGGCGGGAGTGGGAGATACGCAGTATTTT
-	TRBV9	TRBJ1-2	-	CASSQRGYGYTF	TGTGCCAGCAGCCAGAGGGGCTATGGCTACACCTTC